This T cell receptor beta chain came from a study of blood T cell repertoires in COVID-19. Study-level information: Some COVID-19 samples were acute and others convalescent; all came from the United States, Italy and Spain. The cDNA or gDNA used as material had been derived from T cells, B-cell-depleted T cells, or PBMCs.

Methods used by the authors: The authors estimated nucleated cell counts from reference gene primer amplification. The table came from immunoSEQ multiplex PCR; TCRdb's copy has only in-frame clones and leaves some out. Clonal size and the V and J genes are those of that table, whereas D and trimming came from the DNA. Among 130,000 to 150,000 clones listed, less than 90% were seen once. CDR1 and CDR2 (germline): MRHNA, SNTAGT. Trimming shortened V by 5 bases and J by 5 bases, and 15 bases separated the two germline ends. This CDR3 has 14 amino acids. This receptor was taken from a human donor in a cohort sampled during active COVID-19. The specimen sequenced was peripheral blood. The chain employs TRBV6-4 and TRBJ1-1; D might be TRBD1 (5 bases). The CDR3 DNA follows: TGTGCCAGCAGTACGGGGGTGGAAGGTACTGAAGCTTTCTTT. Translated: CASSTGVEGTEAFF.